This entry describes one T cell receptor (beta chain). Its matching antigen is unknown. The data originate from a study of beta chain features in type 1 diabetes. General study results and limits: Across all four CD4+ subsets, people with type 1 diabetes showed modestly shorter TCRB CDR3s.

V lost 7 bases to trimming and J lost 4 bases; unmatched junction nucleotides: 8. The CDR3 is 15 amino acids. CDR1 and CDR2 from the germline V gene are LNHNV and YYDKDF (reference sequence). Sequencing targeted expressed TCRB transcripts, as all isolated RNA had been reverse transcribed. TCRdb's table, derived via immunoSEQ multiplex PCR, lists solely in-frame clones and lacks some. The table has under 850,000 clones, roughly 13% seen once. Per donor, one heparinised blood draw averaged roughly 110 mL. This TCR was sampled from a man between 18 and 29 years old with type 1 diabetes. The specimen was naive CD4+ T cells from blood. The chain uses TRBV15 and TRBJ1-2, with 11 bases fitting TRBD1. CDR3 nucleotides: TGTGCCACCAAAACGGACAGGGGGCGGATCTATGGCTACACCTTC. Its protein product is CATKTDRGRIYGYTF.